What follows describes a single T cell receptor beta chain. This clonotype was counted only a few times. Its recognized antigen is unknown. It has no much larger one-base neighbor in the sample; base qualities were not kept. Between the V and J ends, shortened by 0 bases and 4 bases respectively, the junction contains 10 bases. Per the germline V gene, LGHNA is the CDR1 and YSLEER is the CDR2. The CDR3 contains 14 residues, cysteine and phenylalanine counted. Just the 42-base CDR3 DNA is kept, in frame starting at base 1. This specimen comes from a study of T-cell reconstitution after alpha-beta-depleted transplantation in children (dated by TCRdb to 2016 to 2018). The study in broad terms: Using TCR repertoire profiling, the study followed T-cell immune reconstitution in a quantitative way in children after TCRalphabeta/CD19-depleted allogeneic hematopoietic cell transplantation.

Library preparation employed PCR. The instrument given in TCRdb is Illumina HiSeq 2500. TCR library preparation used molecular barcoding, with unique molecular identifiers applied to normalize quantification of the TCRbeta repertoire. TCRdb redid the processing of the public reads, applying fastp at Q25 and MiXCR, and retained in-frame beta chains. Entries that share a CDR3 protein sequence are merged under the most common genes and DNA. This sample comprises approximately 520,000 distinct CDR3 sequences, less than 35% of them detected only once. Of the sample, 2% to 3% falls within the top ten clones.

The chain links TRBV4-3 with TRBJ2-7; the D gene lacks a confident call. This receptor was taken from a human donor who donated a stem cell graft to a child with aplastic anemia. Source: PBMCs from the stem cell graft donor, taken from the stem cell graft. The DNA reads TGCGCCAGCAGCCAAGATGGGTACGGGTACGAGCAGTACTTC. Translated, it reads CASSQDGYGYEQYF.